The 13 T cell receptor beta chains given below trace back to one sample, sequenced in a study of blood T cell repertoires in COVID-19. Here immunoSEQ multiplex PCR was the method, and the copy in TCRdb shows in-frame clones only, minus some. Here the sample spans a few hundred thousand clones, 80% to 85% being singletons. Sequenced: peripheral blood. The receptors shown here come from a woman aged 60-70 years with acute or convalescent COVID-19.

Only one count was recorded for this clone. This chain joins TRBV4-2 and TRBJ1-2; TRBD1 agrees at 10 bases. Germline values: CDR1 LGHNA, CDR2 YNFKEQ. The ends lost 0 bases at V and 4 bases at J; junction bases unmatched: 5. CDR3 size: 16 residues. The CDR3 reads CASSQEGTGASYGYTF. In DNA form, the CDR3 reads TGTGCCAGCAGCCAAGAGGGGACAGGGGCCTCCTATGGCTACACCTTC.

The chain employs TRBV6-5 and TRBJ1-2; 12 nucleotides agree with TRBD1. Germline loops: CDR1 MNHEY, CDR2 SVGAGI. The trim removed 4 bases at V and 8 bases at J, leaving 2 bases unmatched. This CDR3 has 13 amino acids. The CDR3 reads CASSSGTGGGYTF. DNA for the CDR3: TGTGCCAGCAGTTCCGGGACAGGGGGCGGCTACACCTTC.

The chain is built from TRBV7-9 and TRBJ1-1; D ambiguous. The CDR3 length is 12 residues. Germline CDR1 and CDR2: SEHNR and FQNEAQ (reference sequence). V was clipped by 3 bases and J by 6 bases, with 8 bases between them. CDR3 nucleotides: TGTGCCAGCAGCTTGTCCCCCTCTGAAGCTTTCTTT. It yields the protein CASSLSPSEAFF.

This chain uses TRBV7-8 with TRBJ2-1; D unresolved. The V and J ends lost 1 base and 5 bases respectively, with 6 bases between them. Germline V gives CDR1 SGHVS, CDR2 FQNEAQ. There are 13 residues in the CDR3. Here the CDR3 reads CASSLDPDNEQFF. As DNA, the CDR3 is TGTGCCAGCAGCTTAGATCCGGACAATGAGCAGTTCTTC.

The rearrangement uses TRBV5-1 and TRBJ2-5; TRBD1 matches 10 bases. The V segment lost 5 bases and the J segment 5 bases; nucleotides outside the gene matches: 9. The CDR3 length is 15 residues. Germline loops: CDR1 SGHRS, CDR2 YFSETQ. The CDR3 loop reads CASSSGQGVAETQYF. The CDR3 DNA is TGCGCCAGCAGTTCAGGACAGGGGGTAGCCGAGACCCAGTACTTC.

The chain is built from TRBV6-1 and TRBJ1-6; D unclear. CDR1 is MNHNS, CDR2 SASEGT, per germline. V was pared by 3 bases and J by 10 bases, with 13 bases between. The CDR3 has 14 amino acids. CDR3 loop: CASSDGSHNSPLHF. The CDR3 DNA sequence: TGTGCCAGCAGTGATGGTTCCCACAACTCACCCCTCCACTTT.

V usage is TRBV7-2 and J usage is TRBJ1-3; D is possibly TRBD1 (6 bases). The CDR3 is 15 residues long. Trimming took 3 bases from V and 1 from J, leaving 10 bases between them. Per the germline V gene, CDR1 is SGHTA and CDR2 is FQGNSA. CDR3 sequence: CASSFLTGSGNTIYF. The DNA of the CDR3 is TGTGCCAGCAGCTTCCTTACAGGGTCTGGAAACACCATATATTTT.

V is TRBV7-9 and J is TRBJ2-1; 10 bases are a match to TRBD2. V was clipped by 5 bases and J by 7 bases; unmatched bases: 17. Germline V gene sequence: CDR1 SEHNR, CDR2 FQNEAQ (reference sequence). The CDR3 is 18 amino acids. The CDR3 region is CASSHEGLAGALWNEQFF. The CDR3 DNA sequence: TGTGCCAGCAGCCACGAGGGGCTAGCGGGGGCCCTTTGGAATGAGCAGTTCTTC.

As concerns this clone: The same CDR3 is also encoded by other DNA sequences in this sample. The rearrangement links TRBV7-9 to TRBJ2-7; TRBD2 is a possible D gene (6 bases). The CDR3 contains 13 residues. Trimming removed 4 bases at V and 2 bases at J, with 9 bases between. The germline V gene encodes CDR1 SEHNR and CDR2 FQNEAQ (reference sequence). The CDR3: CASSSGLTYEQYF. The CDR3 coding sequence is TGTGCCAGCAGCTCGGGACTCACCTACGAGCAGTACTTC.

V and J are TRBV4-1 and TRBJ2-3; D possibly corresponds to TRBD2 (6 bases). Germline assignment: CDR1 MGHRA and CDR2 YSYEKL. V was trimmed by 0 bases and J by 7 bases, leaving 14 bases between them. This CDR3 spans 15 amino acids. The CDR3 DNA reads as TGCGCCAGCAGCCAAGAGCGAGCGGGCCCATATACGCAGTATTTT. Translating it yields CASSQERAGPYTQYF.

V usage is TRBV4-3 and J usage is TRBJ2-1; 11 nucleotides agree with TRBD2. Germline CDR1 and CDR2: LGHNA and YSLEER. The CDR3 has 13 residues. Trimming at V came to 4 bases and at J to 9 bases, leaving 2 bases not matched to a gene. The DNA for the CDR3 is TGCGCCAGCAGCCTGGGGACTAGCGGTGAGCAGTTCTTC. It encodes CASSLGTSGEQFF.

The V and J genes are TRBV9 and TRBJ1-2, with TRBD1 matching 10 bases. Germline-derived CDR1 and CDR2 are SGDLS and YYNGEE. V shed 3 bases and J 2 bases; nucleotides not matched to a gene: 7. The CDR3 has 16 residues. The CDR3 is CASSAATGGANYGYTF. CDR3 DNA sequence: TGTGCCAGCAGCGCTGCGACAGGGGGCGCGAACTATGGCTACACCTTC.

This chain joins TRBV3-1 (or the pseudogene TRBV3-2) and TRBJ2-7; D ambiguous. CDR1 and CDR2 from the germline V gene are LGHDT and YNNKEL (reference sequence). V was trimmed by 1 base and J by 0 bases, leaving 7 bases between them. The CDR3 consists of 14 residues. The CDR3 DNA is TGTGCCAGCAGCCAAGTATCCGTCTCCTACGAGCAGTACTTC. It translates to CASSQVSVSYEQYF.